This TCR beta chain was profiled in a study of T-cell reconstitution after alpha-beta-depleted transplantation in children (dated by TCRdb to the mid-2010s). General notes on the study: The study quantitatively tracked T-cell immune reconstitution after TCRalphabeta/CD19-depleted allogeneic hematopoietic cell transplantation in children using TCR repertoire profiling.

Interpreted using the paper, the treatment or condition label stands for: allogeneic hematopoietic cell transplantation with graft depleted of TCRalphabeta T cells and CD19 B cells. Transplant recipients were children who received TCRalphabeta/CD19-depleted allogeneic hematopoietic cell grafts. The junction shows trimming of 5 bases on V and 3 bases on J, plus 10 bases between the germline ends. Taken from the germline V gene, the CDR1 and CDR2 loops are MDHEN and SYDVKM. Taken from cysteine to phenylalanine, the CDR3 has 13 residues. The kept DNA is CDR3 alone, 39 bases in frame from the first base. Ten or more counts support this clonotype. What antigen it recognizes has not been identified. Base qualities are not at hand, and no much larger clone is one base apart. Results the study describes overall, beyond this receptor: About two months after transplant, the apparently early recovery of alphabetaT-cell counts reportedly depended on just several hundred clones that had expanded rapidly and came from non-depleted graft cells. The high TCRbeta diversity at day 60 in some patients was ascribed to recipient T cells and intrathymic progenitors that had survived conditioning. Over subsequent months, a decline in hyperexpanded clone frequencies was noted, and after one year, T-cell counts and TCRbeta diversity were mostly ascribed to newly produced T cells.

The library came from PCR. The sequencer listed for this sample is Illumina HiSeq 2500. Molecular barcoding was employed in the preparation of TCR libraries, with unique molecular identifiers being used to normalize TCRbeta repertoire quantification. Clones were called with MiXCR by TCRdb after fastp trimmed the public reads at Q25, and only in-frame beta chains were retained. Rows matching on CDR3 protein sequence are summarized as one entry with the most common DNA and genes. This sample lists some 550,000 distinct CDR3 sequences; roughly 24% were detected once. In total, the top ten clones hold approximately 14% of the sample.

The TCR was taken from a boy under two years old who had a stem cell transplant for acute myeloid leukemia, so the T cells may come from the graft donor. The starting material was PBMCs, mostly from graft donor cells, obtained 360 days after TCRalphabeta/CD19-depleted stem cell transplant. The chain uses TRBV28 and TRBJ2-5, with an unclear D gene assignment. CDR3 loop: CASSNHPEETQYF. The DNA sequence follows: TGTGCCAGCAGTAACCACCCCGAAGAGACCCAGTACTTC.